The entry below describes one T cell receptor (beta chain). The antigen this receptor binds is unknown. No much larger clone exists at a distance of one base, and base qualities are not known. The record originates from a study of blood T cell repertoires in COVID-19 (dated by TCRdb to 2020 to 2022). Context from the whole study: Samples from collaborators originated in the United States, Italy and Spain and spanned both the acute and convalescent phases of COVID-19. The repertoires were released in a freely available public database meant as a resource for research on the immune response to SARS-CoV-2. The prospective study material was composed of cDNA or gDNA derived from T cells, B-cell-depleted T cells, or PBMCs. The dataset comprised deeply sampled blood TCRbeta repertoires from subjects exposed to, actively infected with, or recovered from COVID-19. A de-identified subject ID, COVID-19 status, age in years and sex were almost always included in the sample metadata. Samples were obtained from the ongoing ImmuneRACE study (first 160 participants) and from some 1,300 subjects provided by 6 global collaborators. HLA class I and class II types, where available, came from metadata supplied by the sample provider rather than from assay-based typing. General study outcomes and caveats: The amount of clinical and demographic metadata varied by source and participant and was provided uncurated.

In the prospective study, participants were 18 to 89 years old, resided in 24 geographic areas of the United States, and were enrolled through a virtual design. In the prospective study, cohorts were assigned on the basis of participant-reported clinical history obtained from a screening survey and a study questionnaire. Exposed participants had been in contact with someone with a PCR-confirmed or clinician-diagnosed COVID-19 case within 2 weeks of study entry. Each participant in the prospective study had whole blood, serum and a nasopharyngeal or oropharyngeal swab collected by mobile phlebotomists. Prospective study participants could optionally give additional blood draws and questionnaires over an approximately two-month period. Prospective study blood samples were shipped either frozen or at room temperature before DNA extraction. TCRbeta CDR3 regions were amplified from genomic DNA by means of the immunoSEQ Assay, a bias-controlled multiplex PCR. Processing in the source paper ran as follows. Within the assay, amplification of reference gene primers was used to estimate how many nucleated cells each sample contained. To quantify the absolute abundance of each unique TCRbeta CDR3 rearrangement, sequence reads were collapsed and filtered. Productive Simpson clonality was computed per sample as the square root of Simpson's diversity index over productive rearrangements. TCRdb carries this immuneACCESS record with in-frame sequences only. Its versions omit some clonotypes, under half of them owing to an unresolved V gene in the studies checked, with the rest unexplained. The V and J calls and clone size come from that table; D and trimming were worked out from the DNA. The sample table records more than 350,000 clones; approximately 90% of these occur just once. The ten largest clones take up approximately 1.5% of the sample.

CDR3 length: 13 amino acids, cysteine to phenylalanine. Just the 39-base CDR3 DNA is kept, in frame starting at base 1. The V end gives up 5 bases and the J end 6 bases, leaving 6 bases in the junction not matched to a gene. CDR1 and CDR2 (MNHEY, SMNVEV) derive from the germline V gene (reference sequence). This sequence originates from a woman aged 18-29 years who had been exposed to COVID-19. Recombination linked TRBV27 to TRBJ1-2, and 7 bases in between align with TRBD1. The specimen sequenced was PBMCs or T cells enriched from blood (not recorded which). The CDR3: CASSPQGSDGYTF. The DNA sequence is TGTGCCAGCAGTCCACAGGGGTCTGATGGCTACACCTTC.